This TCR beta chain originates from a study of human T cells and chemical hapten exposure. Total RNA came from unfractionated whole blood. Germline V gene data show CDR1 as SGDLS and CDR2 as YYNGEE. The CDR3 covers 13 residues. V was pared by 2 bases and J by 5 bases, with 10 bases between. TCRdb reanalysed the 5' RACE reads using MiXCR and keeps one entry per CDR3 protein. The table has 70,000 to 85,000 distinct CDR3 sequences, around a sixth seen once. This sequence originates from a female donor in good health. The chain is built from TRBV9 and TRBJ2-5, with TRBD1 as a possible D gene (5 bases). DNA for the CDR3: TGTGCCAGCAGCGTGCACCAGGGCGAGACCCAGTACTTC. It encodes CASSVHQGETQYF.